This T cell receptor beta chain was sequenced in a study of blood T cell repertoires in COVID-19. Overall study: T cells, B-cell-depleted T cells, or PBMCs provided the cDNA or gDNA that served as material.

Trimming took off 8 bases at V and 5 bases at J, with 13 bases between the two ends. In germline, CDR1 is SQVTM, CDR2 ANQGSEA. This CDR3 contains 12 residues. Method: immunoSEQ multiplex PCR; TCRdb's copy keeps in-frame clones and lacks some. In the table there are nearly 90,000 clones, about 87% of which are singletons. The receptor was derived from a man older than 75 with acute or convalescent COVID-19. This rearrangement joins TRBV29-1 to TRBJ2-4, with a weak D call TRBD1 (6 bases). Specimen: peripheral blood. The CDR3: CSSVGHENIQYF. Written as DNA, the CDR3 is TGCAGCTCCGTGGGACACGAAAACATTCAGTACTTC.